The 32 T cell receptor beta chains reported below all come from one sample, sequenced in a study of Ad26.COV2.S vaccination and SARS-CoV-2 variants. This sample's treatment: around 19 received Ad26.COV2.S at low or high dose, single or two shots; about five received placebo; per-sample allocation not given. At day 63 after the first vaccine or placebo injection, samples were drawn. Assay used: immunoSEQ multiplex PCR; TCRdb lists only in-frame clones, some missing. The data hold approximately 420,000 clones, with 88% observed a single time. The material was peripheral blood, obtained in a trial of Ad26.COV2.S vaccine versus placebo. These receptors were taken from a person between 18 and 59 years old who received the Ad26.COV2.S COVID-19 vaccine or a placebo.

The chain links TRBV4-1 to TRBJ2-5; TRBD1 might be the D (6 bases). Trimming removed 4 bases from V and 3 bases from J, with 15 bases in between. The CDR3 contains 15 residues. Per the germline V gene, CDR1 is MGHRA and CDR2 is YSYEKL. The CDR3 sequence: CASSLVGTNKETQYF. The CDR3 DNA reads TGCGCCAGCAGCCTTGTCGGGACAAATAAAGAGACCCAGTACTTC.

The V call is TRBV12-3 or TRBV12-4, the J call TRBJ1-2; 7 nucleotides agree with TRBD1. The CDR3 is 13 residues long. Trimming at V came to 1 base and at J to 4 bases, leaving 0 bases not matched to a gene. The CDR3 loop reads CASSLDRGYGYTF. The CDR3 nucleotides read TGTGCCAGCAGTTTAGACAGGGGCTATGGCTACACCTTC.

This chain uses TRBV27 with TRBJ2-7; 8 positions match TRBD1. Per germline, CDR1 MNHEY and CDR2 SMNVEV (reference sequence). The CDR3 consists of 17 residues. Trimming took 4 bases from V and 2 from J; bases not matched to a gene: 13. The CDR3 region is CASSSSSDRGITYEQYF. The CDR3 bases are TGTGCCAGCAGTTCCTCCTCCGACAGGGGAATTACCTACGAGCAGTACTTC.

This clone was recorded only once. The J gene is TRBJ2-1, the V gene TRBV30; 13 bases agree with TRBD2. Germline V gene data show CDR1 as GTSNPN and CDR2 as SVGIG (reference sequence). The CDR3 covers 14 residues. The V and J ends lost 7 bases and 6 bases, in that order; junction bases with no gene match: 6. The CDR3 nucleotides are TGTGCCTCCAGGACTAGCGGGGGCGGCAATGAGCAGTTCTTC. Protein: CASRTSGGGNEQFF.

The gene calls are TRBV6-5 and TRBJ2-3; the match to TRBD2 covers 8 bases. Trimming removed 2 bases from V and 1 base from J; junction bases left unmatched: 2. The CDR3 spans 15 residues. Germline CDR1 MNHEY, CDR2 SVGAGI. CDR3 region: CASSYRRGGTDTQYF. The DNA for the CDR3 is TGTGCCAGCAGTTACCGGCGGGGGGGCACAGATACGCAGTATTTT.

The J gene is TRBJ1-5, the V gene TRBV6-2 or TRBV6-3; D might be TRBD1 (5 bases). CDR3 length equals 16 residues. Trimming took off 5 bases at V and 0 bases at J, with 14 bases between the two ends. Per the germline V gene, CDR1 is MNHEY and CDR2 is SVGEGT. The CDR3 nucleotides are TGTGCCAGCAGTCTCACAGGAGGGGATAGCAATCAGCCCCAGCATTTT. It encodes CASSLTGGDSNQPQHF.

The V and J genes are TRBV6-2 or TRBV6-3 and TRBJ1-1; D remains ambiguous. The CDR3 extends over 15 amino acids. Trimming cost V 2 bases and J 1 base, with 11 bases left between them. Germline V gives CDR1 MNHEY, CDR2 SVGEGT. CDR3 DNA sequence: TGTGCCAGCAGTTACCGACCGAAGAGGAACACTGAAGCTTTCTTT. Protein product: CASSYRPKRNTEAFF.

This clone was seen a single time. V and J are TRBV30 and TRBJ2-3; TRBD2 matches at 10 bases. Germline CDR1 GTSNPN, CDR2 SVGIG (reference sequence). V lost 0 bases to trimming and J lost 6 bases; unmatched junction nucleotides: 3. The CDR3 sequence is 14 residues long. DNA of the CDR3: TGTGCCTGGAGTGTCAGCGGGGGGGCGGATACGCAGTATTTT. This translates into CAWSVSGGADTQYF. The full variable domain, rest sourced from reference TRBV30 and TRBJ2-3, is SQTIHQWPATLVQPVGSPLSLECTVEGTSNPNLYWYRQAAGRGLQLLFYSVGIGQISSEVPQNLSASRPQDRQFILSSKKLLLSDSGFYLCAWSVSGGADTQYFGPGTRLTVL.

The genes are TRBV7-2 and TRBJ1-4; no reliable D call. Looked up from germline, CDR1 is SGHTA and CDR2 is FQGNSA. Between the trimmed V and J ends, which lost 1 base and 4 bases, there was a span of 10 bases. The CDR3 consists of 15 residues. The CDR3 region has the DNA TGTGCCAGCAGCTTAGTGGGTAGCCTTAATGAAAAACTGTTTTTT. Protein: CASSLVGSLNEKLFF.

V usage is TRBV4-1 and J usage is TRBJ2-7, with 11 positions matching TRBD1. V dropped 4 bases and J dropped 2; count of bases not matched to a gene: 13. Germline values: CDR1 MGHRA, CDR2 YSYEKL. The length of the CDR3 is 18 residues. CDR3 bases: TGCGCCAGCAGCCTCCTTGACTGGGGGGACAGGGGGGCCTACGAGCAGTACTTC. It specifies CASSLLDWGDRGAYEQYF.

The V and J genes are TRBV7-9 and TRBJ1-2, with 7 bases aligning to TRBD1. The CDR3 covers 15 residues. The germline CDR1 and CDR2 sequences are SEHNR and FQNEAQ (reference sequence). Germline trimming cut 5 bases from V and 0 bases from J; bases unmatched to any gene: 6. In DNA form, the CDR3 reads TGTGCCAGCAGCATACCCGGGACAGCTAACTATGGCTACACCTTC. Its protein is CASSIPGTANYGYTF.

The chain couples TRBV6-6 to TRBJ2-3; 9 bases line up with TRBD2. Germline loops: CDR1 MNHNY, CDR2 SVGAGI (reference sequence). V lost 6 bases and J lost 4; bases outside the gene matches: 11. The CDR3 runs to 16 residues. The CDR3 DNA reads as TGTGCCAGCAGCACATCGCGGGGGGGAAGGTCAGATACGCAGTATTTT. Translation gives CASSTSRGGRSDTQYF.

The V gene is TRBV5-1, the J gene TRBJ2-6; D remains unclear. CDR3 length: 15 residues. Germline loops: CDR1 SGHRS, CDR2 YFSETQ. V was cut by 4 bases and J by 0 bases, with 8 bases left in between. The CDR3 bases are TGCGCCAGCAGCCCAACCTACTCTGGGGCCAACGTCCTGACTTTC. Its protein is CASSPTYSGANVLTF.

DNA of the CDR3: TGTGCCAGCAGCCCAGACAGGGGTAATTCACCCCTCCACTTT. Its translation is CASSPDRGNSPLHF. The chain recombines TRBV5-4 with TRBJ1-6; 8 bases align to TRBD1. V shed 4 bases and J 6 bases; nucleotides not matched to a gene: 3. The V gene's germline CDR1 is SGHNT and CDR2 YYREEE (reference sequence). This CDR3 contains 14 residues.

This clone occurred a few times. This chain links TRBV29-1 with TRBJ1-1; 11 positions match TRBD1. V gave up 7 bases and J gave up 6 bases; unmatched junction bases: 1. Germline CDR1 and CDR2: SQVTM and ANQGSEA. The CDR3 covers 11 residues. The CDR3 DNA reads as TGCAGCGCGGACAGGGGGCCTGAAGCTTTCTTT. Protein product: CSADRGPEAFF.

The count of this clone is one. V usage is TRBV28 and J usage is TRBJ1-5; D uncertain. Per germline, CDR1 MDHEN and CDR2 SYDVKM. Trimming removed 6 bases at V and 9 bases at J, with 12 bases between. The CDR3 runs 12 residues. CDR3 amino acids: CASRAQAGPQHF. The CDR3 nucleotides read TGTGCCAGCAGGGCACAAGCTGGGCCCCAGCATTTT. The complete variable domain, with remaining parts taken from reference TRBV28 and TRBJ1-5, reads DVKVTQSSRYLVKRTGEKVFLECVQDMDHENMFWYRQDPGLGLRLIYFSYDVKMKEKGDIPEGYSVSREKKERFSLILESASTNQTSMYLCASRAQAGPQHFGDGTRLSIL.

CDR3 residues: CASSQGGGISYNEQFF. CDR3 DNA: TGCGCCAGCAGCCAAGGCGGGGGTATATCCTACAATGAGCAGTTCTTC. The chain links TRBV4-1 to TRBJ2-1, with 7 bases aligning to TRBD2. With 1 base clipped from V and 1 base from J, the junction kept 4 bases outside the gene matches. This CDR3 has 16 amino acids. Germline CDR1 is MGHRA and CDR2 is YSYEKL.

On this clone: This CDR3 is missing its conserved last phenylalanine or tryptophan, likely due to a read error. It is unclear where the CDR3 begins or ends on the DNA, so no DNA is shown, and the CDR3 is as TCRdb lists it. This chain connects TRBV25-1 to TRBJ2-4; the listed D gene, TRBD1, was not tested against the DNA. Counting both end residues, the CDR3 totals 14 amino acids. CDR1 is MGHDK and CDR2 is SYGVNS in the germline V gene. This chain's CDR3 is CASSDRRYRGRVRV.

The V call is TRBV3-1 (or the pseudogene TRBV3-2), the J call TRBJ1-4; no definite D call. This CDR3 is built from 12 residues. Germline loops: CDR1 LGHDT, CDR2 YNNKEL (reference sequence). Trimming removed 4 bases from V and 8 bases from J, with 8 bases in between. CDR3 sequence reads: CASSPYGEKLFF. For the CDR3, the DNA is TGTGCCAGCAGCCCATACGGAGAAAAACTGTTTTTT.

This chain links TRBV5-6 with TRBJ2-1; 7 bases agree with TRBD1. The CDR3 totals 16 residues. V lost 3 bases and J lost 6; bases outside the gene matches: 12. The germline V gene encodes CDR1 SGHDT and CDR2 YYEEEE. The DNA for the CDR3 is TGTGCCAGCAGCTCGCACCCGGACAGGTATGGCAATGAGCAGTTCTTC. This codes for CASSSHPDRYGNEQFF.

V and J are TRBV6-1 and TRBJ1-6; D unresolved. The CDR3 has 16 amino acids. Germline lookup yields CDR1 MNHNS and CDR2 SASEGT. V was pared by 2 bases and J by 1 base, with 9 bases between. The CDR3 DNA sequence: TGTGCCAGCAGTGAATCGGGATTATCCTATAATTCACCCCTCCACTTT. Its protein product is CASSESGLSYNSPLHF.

This chain's CDR3 is CASSLIRRGFADTQYF. CDR3 bases: TGTGCCAGCAGCCTCATTCGGCGGGGGTTCGCAGATACGCAGTATTTT. The chain couples TRBV28 to TRBJ2-3, with 7 bases fitting TRBD2. V was pared by 6 bases and J by 4 bases, with 13 bases of the junction left unmatched. Germline lookup yields CDR1 MDHEN and CDR2 SYDVKM. This CDR3 region has 16 residues. The full variable domain, its missing parts supplied by reference TRBV28 and TRBJ2-3, is DVKVTQSSRYLVKRTGEKVFLECVQDMDHENMFWYRQDPGLGLRLIYFSYDVKMKEKGDIPEGYSVSREKKERFSLILESASTNQTSMYLCASSLIRRGFADTQYFGPGTRLTVL.

CDR3 nucleotide sequence: TGTGCCAGCAGTGACTGGCGGGGGGACACCGGGGAGCTGTTTTTT. It is translated as CASSDWRGDTGELFF. The V and J genes are TRBV2 and TRBJ2-2, with 8 positions matching TRBD2. The CDR3 is made up of 15 amino acids. The germline CDR1 and CDR2 sequences are SNHLY and FYNNEI. V shed 3 bases, J shed 3 bases, and the junction held 3 bases outside the gene matches.

This clone was seen a single time. The genes are TRBV19 and TRBJ2-3, with 7 bases matching TRBD1. J was trimmed by 2 bases and V by 7 bases; bases with no gene match: 9. Germline-derived CDR1 and CDR2 are LNHDA and SQIVND (reference sequence). CDR3 length: 15 residues. CDR3 in DNA: TGTGCCAGTACCGAGGGGACAGCGAACACAGATACGCAGTATTTT. Encoded protein: CASTEGTANTDTQYF.

The J gene is TRBJ2-2, the V gene TRBV27; D remains unclear. V was clipped by 2 bases and J by 5 bases, with 9 bases between them. CDR1 is MNHEY and CDR2 is SMNVEV in the germline V gene (reference sequence). The CDR3 runs to 14 residues. The CDR3 spells CASSLLVETGELFF. Here the CDR3 DNA reads TGTGCCAGCAGTTTACTGGTTGAAACCGGGGAGCTGTTTTTT.

The CDR3 coding sequence is TGTGCCAGCAGCCACGAGTACAATGAGCAGTTCTTC. This gives the protein CASSHEYNEQFF. The gene calls are TRBV7-9 and TRBJ2-1; D is unresolved. The CDR3 runs to 12 residues. Germline-derived CDR1 and CDR2 are SEHNR and FQNEAQ (reference sequence). V was cut by 5 bases and J by 4 bases, with 6 bases left in between.

The chain joins TRBV6-4 to TRBJ2-1, with D perhaps given as TRBD1 or TRBD2 (5 bases each). Germline V gene lookup returns CDR1 MRHNA and CDR2 SNTAGT. The CDR3 runs to 15 residues. Deletions cut 3 bases from V and 4 bases from J, with 13 bases between. The CDR3 loop reads CASSDGSGGYNEQFF. In nucleotides, the CDR3 is TGTGCCAGCAGTGATGGGAGTGGGGGATACAATGAGCAGTTCTTC.

The rearrangement uses TRBV5-1 and TRBJ2-1; TRBD2 matches 10 bases. The trim removed 3 bases at V and 6 bases at J, leaving 12 bases unmatched. The CDR3 spans 17 residues. Germline CDR1 reads SGHRS; CDR2 reads YFSETQ. CDR3: CASSSPYLSGGGNEQFF. The CDR3 region has the DNA TGCGCCAGCAGCTCCCCCTACCTAAGCGGGGGGGGCAATGAGCAGTTCTTC.

The V call is TRBV19, the J call TRBJ2-7; possibly TRBD1 or TRBD2 for D (6 bases each). The V and J ends lost 2 bases and 4 bases respectively, with 15 bases between them. The CDR3 extends over 15 amino acids. The germline V gene encodes CDR1 LNHDA and CDR2 SQIVND (reference sequence). The CDR3 is CASSIRGGTEYEQYF. The DNA of the CDR3 is TGTGCCAGTAGTATAAGAGGGGGGACTGAATACGAGCAGTACTTC.

This chain connects TRBV9 to TRBJ2-4; 7 bases are a match to TRBD1. V shed 3 bases, J shed 9 bases, and the junction held 9 bases outside the gene matches. The CDR3 length is 14 residues. The germline CDR1 and CDR2 sequences are SGDLS and YYNGEE. CDR3 nucleotide sequence: TGTGCCAGCAGCGAATCGACAGGGCTCGGCATTCAGTACTTC. Its translation: CASSESTGLGIQYF.

The chain is built from TRBV9 and TRBJ2-3, with 11 positions matching TRBD2. Germline V lookup: CDR1 SGDLS, CDR2 YYNGEE. The trim removed 0 bases at V and 2 bases at J, leaving 2 bases unmatched. The CDR3 covers 16 residues. The CDR3 region is CASSVVSGGATDTQYF. The CDR3 nucleotides are TGTGCCAGCAGCGTAGTTAGCGGGGGGGCCACAGATACGCAGTATTTT. The whole variable domain, remainder taken from reference TRBV9 and TRBJ2-3, is DSGVTQTPKHLITATGQRVTLRCSPRSGDLSVYWYQQSLDQGLQFLIQYYNGEERAKGNILERFSAQQFPDLHSELNLSSLELGDSALYFCASSVVSGGATDTQYFGPGTRLTVL.

This clone was observed a handful of times. This chain connects TRBV19 to TRBJ1-2; no reliable D call. Germline lookup yields CDR1 LNHDA and CDR2 SQIVND (reference sequence). Between the trimmed V and J ends, which lost 5 bases and 9 bases, there was a span of 10 bases. There are 11 residues in the CDR3. CDR3 DNA: TGTGCCAGTAGTGCGGACTCACGCTACACCTTC. Amino acids: CASSADSRYTF.